This T cell receptor beta chain was found in a study of T cell changes during pregnancy in multiple sclerosis. The method was immunoSEQ multiplex PCR; TCRdb's version includes in-frame clones alone and lacks a portion of them. The table shows tens of thousands of clones, with under 95% occurring only once. CDR3 length: 12 residues. J gave up 6 bases and V 7 bases, and 5 bases lay outside the gene matches. CDR1 is SGHNT, CDR2 YYREEE, per germline (reference sequence). The source of this sequence is a female donor with multiple sclerosis, enrolled in a pregnancy study. The chain uses TRBV5-4 and TRBJ2-7; TRBD2 matches at 9 bases. The source material was peripheral blood, sampled after pregnancy. The CDR3 loop is CASQWREGEQYF. The CDR3, as DNA: TGTGCCAGCCAGTGGCGGGAGGGCGAGCAGTACTTC.